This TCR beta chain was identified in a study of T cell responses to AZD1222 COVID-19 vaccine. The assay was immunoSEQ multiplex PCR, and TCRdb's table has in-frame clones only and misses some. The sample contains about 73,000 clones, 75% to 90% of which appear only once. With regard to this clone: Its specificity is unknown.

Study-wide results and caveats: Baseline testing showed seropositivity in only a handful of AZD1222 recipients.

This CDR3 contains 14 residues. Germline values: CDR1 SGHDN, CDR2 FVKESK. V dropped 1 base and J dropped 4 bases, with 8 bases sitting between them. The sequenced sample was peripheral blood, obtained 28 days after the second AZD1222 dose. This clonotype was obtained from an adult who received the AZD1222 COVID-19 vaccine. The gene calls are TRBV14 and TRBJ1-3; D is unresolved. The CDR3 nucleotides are TGTGCCAGCAGCCAAGTGGCGGCCGGAAACACCATATATTTT. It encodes CASSQVAAGNTIYF.